In this sample, the clone carrying this T cell receptor beta chain turned up a few times. As yet, its antigen is unknown. Then a second PCR, running about 6 to 11 cycles, was carried out with a sample-barcoded 5' primer and a J-beta primer mix. A template-switch adaptor containing 12 random nucleotides labeled each cDNA molecule. TCRdb used MiXCR to reprocess the 5' RACE reads, holding one entry per CDR3 protein. Of about 780,000 distinct CDR3 sequences in the sample, around 45% are singletons; the top ten hold over 15%. These data come from a study of blood T cells in healthy people across ages. Study-level findings and limits: CMV infection status of these donors was not known.

The sequenced sample consisted of blood. The origin of this receptor is an elderly man in good health.

The CDR3 reads CASSLSGDITEAFF. The CDR3 DNA sequence: TGTGCCAGCAGTTTATCGGGGGATATCACTGAAGCTTTCTTT. The rearrangement joins TRBV28 to TRBJ1-1; D perhaps matches TRBD1 (5 bases). This CDR3 spans 14 amino acids. Germline V gene data show CDR1 as MDHEN and CDR2 as SYDVKM. Trimming cost V 1 base and J 4 bases, with 10 bases left between them. Based on the CDR3 plus reference TRBV28 and TRBJ1-1, the full variable domain is DVKVTQSSRYLVKRTGEKVFLECVQDMDHENMFWYRQDPGLGLRLIYFSYDVKMKEKGDIPEGYSVSREKKERFSLILESASTNQTSMYLCASSLSGDITEAFFGQGTRLTVV.